The 18 T cell receptor beta chains below were found in one sample sequenced in a study of blood T cell repertoires in COVID-19. Data came from immunoSEQ multiplex PCR; TCRdb stores just in-frame clones and leaves some out. In the table there are some 150,000 clones, around 86% of which are singletons. Sequenced sample: peripheral blood. The receptors originated from a man aged 50-60 years who had recovered from COVID-19.

This chain joins TRBV27 and TRBJ1-5, with D tentatively TRBD1 (5 bases). V lost 3 bases and J 0 bases, leaving 9 bases between the germline ends. Germline CDR1 is MNHEY and CDR2 is SMNVEV (reference sequence). The CDR3 loop spans 15 amino acids. CDR3 DNA sequence: TGTGCCAGCAGTTTGGAGGGACGTAGCAATCAGCCCCAGCATTTT. Translated: CASSLEGRSNQPQHF.

This clone was counted a few times. This rearrangement joins TRBV18 to TRBJ2-7, with 9 bases fitting TRBD1. Germline CDR1 reads KGHSH; CDR2 reads LQKENI. The CDR3 is 14 amino acids. The V gene end was trimmed by 4 bases and the J gene end by 2 bases; junction bases not matched to a gene: 3. As DNA, the CDR3 is TGTGCCAGCTCACTCGGGACAGGGACCTACGAGCAGTACTTC. Its protein is CASSLGTGTYEQYF.

This clone is a singleton in its sample. V gene TRBV19 combines with J gene TRBJ2-5, with TRBD2 identical over 9 bases. CDR3 length: 14 amino acids. V was clipped by 5 bases and J by 1 base; unmatched bases: 2. Germline V gene lookup returns CDR1 LNHDA and CDR2 SQIVND (reference sequence). CDR3 bases: TGTGCCAGTAGTCATAGCGGGGGCCAAGAGACCCAGTACTTC. Translated, it gives CASSHSGGQETQYF. The whole variable domain, filled in from reference TRBV19 and TRBJ2-5, reads DGGITQSPKYLFRKEGQNVTLSCEQNLNHDAMYWYRQDPGQGLRLIYYSQIVNDFQKGDIAEGYSVSREKKESFPLTVTSAQKNPTAFYLCASSHSGGQETQYFGPGTRLLVL.

Many counts were recorded for this clone. The J gene is TRBJ2-2, the V gene TRBV5-5; D is perhaps TRBD2 (5 bases). Germline assignment: CDR1 SGHKS and CDR2 YYEKEE (reference sequence). The CDR3 contains 16 residues. Deletions cut 1 base from V and 2 bases from J, with 12 bases between. CDR3 nucleotide sequence: TGTGCCAGCAGCTTGAAAAGTACGGGAAACACCGGGGAGCTGTTTTTT. The encoded protein is CASSLKSTGNTGELFF.

This sequence joins TRBV5-8 and TRBJ2-3, with TRBD2 matching over 11 bases. The CDR3 is 15 residues long. Trimming removed 5 bases from V and 8 bases from J; junction bases left unmatched: 10. Germline assignment: CDR1 SGHTS and CDR2 YDEGEE. The CDR3 spells CASSRRLAGNPTQYF. The CDR3 DNA reads TGTGCCAGCAGTCGTCGACTAGCGGGAAACCCTACGCAGTATTTT.

The chain couples TRBV18 to TRBJ2-7; 8 nucleotides agree with TRBD1. Germline V gene data show CDR1 as KGHSH and CDR2 as LQKENI. The CDR3 loop spans 15 amino acids. Trimming cost V 2 bases and J 2 bases; bases outside gene matches: 5. The CDR3 DNA reads TGTGCCAGCTCACCATCCAAACAGGGGGCCTACGAGCAGTACTTC. Its translation: CASSPSKQGAYEQYF.

This rearrangement joins TRBV4-1 to TRBJ2-3, with 15 bases fitting TRBD2. Germline CDR1 and CDR2: MGHRA and YSYEKL. The CDR3 consists of 20 residues. The ends lost 0 bases at V and 6 bases at J; junction bases unmatched: 13. The CDR3 loop is CASSQDLGLAGGPFFDTQYF. The CDR3 nucleotides read TGCGCCAGCAGCCAAGATCTGGGACTAGCGGGGGGCCCTTTTTTCGATACGCAGTATTTT.

V usage is TRBV21-1 and J usage is TRBJ1-3. TRBV21-1 is a known pseudogene. The CDR3 spans 16 residues. The CDR3 protein is CASGPGTDFSGNTIYF. The CDR3 DNA reads TGTGCCAGCGGACCCGGGACTGACTTCTCTGGAAACACCATATATTTT.

The chain employs TRBV5-1 and TRBJ2-2, with D hard to call. The V and J ends lost 1 base and 3 bases respectively, with 7 bases between them. This CDR3 contains 14 residues. Germline V gene data show CDR1 as SGHRS and CDR2 as YFSETQ. The CDR3 bases are TGCGCCAGCAGCTTGCCCAGTGACACCGGGGAGCTGTTTTTT. Its translation is CASSLPSDTGELFF.

The rearrangement uses TRBV18 and TRBJ1-2; the D is unclear. Trimming removed 2 bases from V and 8 bases from J, with 6 bases in between. The CDR3 spans 11 residues. Germline CDR1 KGHSH, CDR2 LQKENI. CDR3: CASSPGEGYTF. The CDR3 DNA reads TGTGCCAGCTCACCAGGGGAGGGCTACACCTTC. Full variable domain (remainder filled in from reference TRBV18 and TRBJ1-2): NAGVMQNPRHLVRRRGQEARLRCSPMKGHSHVYWYRQLPEEGLKFMVYLQKENIIDESGMPKERFSAEFPKEGPSILRIQQVVRGDSAAYFCASSPGEGYTFGSGTRLTVV.

The chain employs TRBV12-5 and TRBJ1-1; 8 bases align to TRBD1. Trimming at V came to 0 bases and at J to 1 base, leaving 1 base not matched to a gene. The CDR3 consists of 15 residues. Germline V gene lookup returns CDR1 LGHNT and CDR2 FRNRAP. CDR3 sequence (DNA): TGTGCTAGTGGTTTGGTCCAGGGGGCGAACACTGAAGCTTTCTTT. Translation gives CASGLVQGANTEAFF.

The chain joins TRBV6-1 to TRBJ2-7; D may be TRBD1 (6 bases). V lost 1 base, J lost 5 bases, and 18 bases lay in between. This CDR3 is 16 amino acids long. Germline V gene sequence: CDR1 MNHNS, CDR2 SASEGT. The CDR3 DNA reads as TGTGCCAGCAGTGAAGTTTGGGCCCGACAGGAGGACGAGCAGTACTTC. It encodes CASSEVWARQEDEQYF.

The chain recombines TRBV28 with TRBJ1-1; unclear D gene. V shed 5 bases and J shed 1 base, with 5 bases lying between them. Looked up from germline, CDR1 is MDHEN and CDR2 is SYDVKM. The CDR3 runs 12 residues. The CDR3 sequence: CASSTANTEAFF. CDR3 in DNA: TGTGCCAGCAGTACAGCGAACACTGAAGCTTTCTTT. The complete variable domain, with remaining parts taken from reference TRBV28 and TRBJ1-1, reads DVKVTQSSRYLVKRTGEKVFLECVQDMDHENMFWYRQDPGLGLRLIYFSYDVKMKEKGDIPEGYSVSREKKERFSLILESASTNQTSMYLCASSTANTEAFFGQGTRLTVV.

The V and J genes are TRBV12-3 or TRBV12-4 and TRBJ1-4; D gene unclear. The CDR3 spans 13 residues. Trimming pared 11 bases from V and 4 bases from J, leaving 14 bases between. The CDR3 loop is CASSPGFNEKLFF. The CDR3 region has the DNA TGTGCCTCGTCCCCGGGGTTTAATGAAAAACTGTTTTTT.

The chain couples TRBV18 to TRBJ2-3, with TRBD1 matching 10 bases. The trim removed 5 bases at V and 4 bases at J, leaving 9 bases unmatched. Germline loops: CDR1 KGHSH, CDR2 LQKENI. The CDR3 runs to 16 residues. The CDR3 loop reads CASSATGTGASDTQYF. Here the CDR3 DNA reads TGTGCCAGCTCAGCTACCGGGACAGGGGCATCAGATACGCAGTATTTT.

V gene TRBV5-6 combines with J gene TRBJ2-4, with 11 positions matching TRBD2. Germline assignment: CDR1 SGHDT and CDR2 YYEEEE. The CDR3 length is 17 residues. The J segment lost 1 base and the V segment lost 3 bases, leaving 6 bases of the junction unmatched. The CDR3 region has the DNA TGTGCCAGCAGCTCGGATAGCGGGGGGGCGGCCAAAAACATTCAGTACTTC. As protein: CASSSDSGGAAKNIQYF.

This chain links TRBV7-8 with TRBJ1-2, with a weak D call TRBD1 (6 bases). Trimming pared 5 bases from V and 2 bases from J, leaving 9 bases between. The CDR3 runs to 13 residues. Germline values: CDR1 SGHVS, CDR2 FQNEAQ. The CDR3 DNA sequence: TGTGCCAGCAGCCGGGACACCAACTATGGCTACACCTTC. This gives the protein CASSRDTNYGYTF. Supplemented by reference TRBV7-8 and TRBJ1-2, the full variable domain reads GAGVSQSPRYKVAKRGQDVALRCDPISGHVSLFWYQQALGQGPEFLTYFQNEAQLDKSGLPSDRFFAERPEGSVSTLKIQRTQQEDSAVYLCASSRDTNYGYTFGSGTRLTVV.

The genes are TRBV5-5 and TRBJ1-6; 8 bases agree with TRBD1. CDR3 length: 14 amino acids. The germline CDR1 and CDR2 sequences are SGHKS and YYEKEE (reference sequence). The junction had 3 bases not matched to a gene; V was cut back by 4 bases and J by 6 bases. CDR3 sequence (DNA): TGTGCCAGCAGCGCTGACAGGGGTAATTCACCCCTCCACTTT. This codes for CASSADRGNSPLHF.